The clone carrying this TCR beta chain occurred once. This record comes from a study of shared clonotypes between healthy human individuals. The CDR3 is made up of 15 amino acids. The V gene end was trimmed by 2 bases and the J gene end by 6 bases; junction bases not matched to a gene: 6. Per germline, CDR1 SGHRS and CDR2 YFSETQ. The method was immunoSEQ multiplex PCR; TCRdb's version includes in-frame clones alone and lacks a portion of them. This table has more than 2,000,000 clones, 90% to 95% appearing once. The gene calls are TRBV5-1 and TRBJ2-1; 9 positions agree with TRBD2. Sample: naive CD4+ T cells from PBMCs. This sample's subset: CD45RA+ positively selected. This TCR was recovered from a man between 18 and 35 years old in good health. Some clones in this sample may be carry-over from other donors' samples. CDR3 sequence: CASSLLAGLGNEQFF. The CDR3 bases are TGCGCCAGCAGCTTACTAGCGGGCCTGGGCAATGAGCAGTTCTTC.